These 17 T cell receptor beta chains originate from one sample sequenced in a study of cytomegalovirus exposure and HLA in healthy donors. Use of 60 Vbeta and 13 Jbeta primers characterized the PCR. The table came from immunoSEQ multiplex PCR; TCRdb's copy has only in-frame clones and leaves some out. The table includes 140,000 to 150,000 clones, 61% detected once. The source material was PBMCs. The receptors originated from a male donor in good health and CMV-seronegative.

This clone came up once. This chain joins TRBV10-3 and TRBJ1-5; a weak D match, TRBD1 (6 bases). Trimming stripped 0 bases from V and 0 bases from J, with 9 bases between. Germline V gene data show CDR1 as ENHRY and CDR2 as SYGVKD. This CDR3 is 16 amino acids long. The CDR3 protein is CAISESRTDSNQPQHF. CDR3 sequence (DNA): TGTGCCATCAGTGAGTCACGGACAGATAGCAATCAGCCCCAGCATTTT.

This clone was found once. The rearrangement links TRBV6-5 to TRBJ1-2; 8 bases match TRBD1. In germline, CDR1 is MNHEY, CDR2 SVGAGI. Germline trimming cut 0 bases from V and 4 bases from J; bases unmatched to any gene: 4. CDR3 length: 15 residues. Here the CDR3 reads CASSYSRQGAYGYTF. CDR3 in DNA: TGTGCCAGCAGTTACTCGAGGCAGGGGGCCTATGGCTACACCTTC.

This clone has just a few counts. The rearrangement uses TRBV6-1 and TRBJ2-1, with TRBD2 matching over 8 bases. Germline V lookup: CDR1 MNHNS, CDR2 SASEGT. The J segment lost 0 bases and the V segment lost 7 bases, leaving 5 bases of the junction unmatched. The CDR3 contains 15 residues. CDR3 sequence reads: CASTKRGSSYNEQFF. The CDR3 DNA is TGTGCCAGCACTAAGCGGGGGAGCTCCTACAATGAGCAGTTCTTC.

The gene calls are TRBV5-8 and TRBJ2-1; possibly TRBD1 for D (6 bases). This CDR3 comprises 12 residues. V lost 2 bases and J 9 bases, leaving 9 bases between the germline ends. CDR1 and CDR2 from the germline V gene are SGHTS and YDEGEE. Here the CDR3 reads CASSFQGIEQFF. The CDR3 DNA sequence: TGTGCCAGCAGCTTCCAGGGGATTGAGCAGTTCTTC.

The chain uses TRBV6-1 and TRBJ2-7; 10 nucleotides agree with TRBD2. CDR1 is MNHNS, CDR2 SASEGT, per germline. The CDR3 covers 15 residues. Trimming removed 2 bases from V and 6 bases from J; junction bases left unmatched: 7. In DNA, the CDR3 is TGTGCCAGCAGTGAACCAGCGGGGGGGCCATGCGAGCAGTACTTC. Amino acids: CASSEPAGGPCEQYF.

This clone came up once. This chain uses TRBV27 with TRBJ1-5; 8 bases map to TRBD1. V shed 2 bases, J shed 1 base, and the junction held 1 base outside the gene matches. There are 15 residues in the CDR3. The germline V gene has CDR1 MNHEY and CDR2 SMNVEV (reference sequence). The CDR3: CASSLRTGSNQPQHF. For the CDR3, the DNA is TGTGCCAGCAGTTTACGGACAGGGAGCAATCAGCCCCAGCATTTT.

The sample holds a few counts of this clone. This chain links TRBV6-6 with TRBJ1-1; D remains unclear. Looked up from germline, CDR1 is MNHNY and CDR2 is SVGAGI (reference sequence). CDR3 size: 10 residues. Trimming pared 6 bases from V and 11 bases from J, leaving 10 bases between. The CDR3 DNA is TGTGCCAGCAGAACCTACGAGGCTTTCTTT. Protein sequence: CASRTYEAFF.

The V and J genes are TRBV5-1 and TRBJ1-5; no clear D. CDR1 is SGHRS, CDR2 YFSETQ, per germline. Trimming took 2 bases from V and 0 from J, leaving 6 bases between them. The CDR3 loop spans 14 amino acids. The CDR3 region is CASSLGGSNQPQHF. In DNA, the CDR3 is TGCGCCAGCAGCTTAGGCGGTAGCAATCAGCCCCAGCATTTT.

The genes are TRBV27 and TRBJ2-3; TRBD2 aligns across 8 bases. The ends lost 5 bases at V and 2 bases at J; junction bases unmatched: 6. Germline V CDR1 and CDR2: MNHEY, SMNVEV (reference sequence). The CDR3 totals 15 residues. The DNA of the CDR3 is TGTGCCAGCAGTAAGAGCGGGGGTTCCACAGATACGCAGTATTTT. It specifies CASSKSGGSTDTQYF.

This sequence joins TRBV7-3 and TRBJ2-1; no clear D gene. The V gene's germline CDR1 is SGHTA and CDR2 FQGTGA. Trimming took 1 base from V and 3 from J, leaving 7 bases between them. This CDR3 contains 14 residues. The CDR3 region is CASSLNRNYNEQFF. CDR3 in DNA: TGTGCCAGCAGCTTAAACAGAAACTACAATGAGCAGTTCTTC.

The chain employs TRBV30 and TRBJ1-4; D call uncertain. Germline V CDR1 and CDR2: GTSNPN, SVGIG (reference sequence). This CDR3 is built from 14 residues. Trimming removed 0 bases from V and 3 bases from J, with 8 bases in between. CDR3 in DNA: TGTGCCTGGAGTGTGGCCCCCCCTAATGAAAAACTGTTTTTT. This sequence encodes CAWSVAPPNEKLFF.

The rearrangement joins TRBV6-1 to TRBJ2-7; D is undetermined. Germline lookup yields CDR1 MNHNS and CDR2 SASEGT. The CDR3 consists of 11 residues. Trimming left V 4 bases short and J 3 bases short, with 4 bases between. The CDR3 here is CASSAIYEQYF. Written as DNA, the CDR3 is TGTGCCAGCAGTGCAATCTACGAGCAGTACTTC.

This clone came up a few times. The chain has TRBV5-6 and TRBJ2-5, with 10 bases identical to TRBD1. The closer fit of TRBJ2-7 to the DNA end suggests the J call may be wrong. This CDR3 comprises 16 residues. CDR1 SGHDT and CDR2 YYEEEE come from the germline V gene. CDR3 region: CASSFFLGQGSNEQYF. As DNA, the CDR3 is TGTGCCAGCAGCTTTTTTCTGGGACAGGGGTCTAACGAGCAGTACTTC.

The gene calls are TRBV19 and TRBJ1-1, with TRBD1 identical over 9 bases. V was clipped by 3 bases and J by 1 base; unmatched bases: 6. CDR3 length: 16 amino acids. Germline loops: CDR1 LNHDA, CDR2 SQIVND (reference sequence). The CDR3 sequence: CASSMLPDRGNTEAFF. In DNA, the CDR3 is TGTGCCAGTAGTATGCTGCCGGACAGGGGGAACACTGAAGCTTTCTTT.

This clone was observed a handful of times. The V call is TRBV7-3, the J call TRBJ2-7; 7 bases are a match to TRBD1. The V gene's germline CDR1 is SGHTA and CDR2 FQGTGA. Losses at the gene ends were 5 bases for V and 6 bases for J; bases not matched to a gene: 7. This CDR3 comprises 13 residues. CDR3 nucleotides: TGTGCCAGCAGCCCGGGGACAGCAGGCGAGCAGTACTTC. Its protein is CASSPGTAGEQYF.

The CDR3 coding sequence is TGTGCCTTTAGTAAATGGGGGGTCCCCACCGGGGAGCTGTTTTTT. Amino acid sequence: CAFSKWGVPTGELFF. The V call is TRBV30, the J call TRBJ2-2; perhaps TRBD2 as D (6 bases). The CDR3 length is 15 residues. Deletions cut 7 bases from V and 4 bases from J, with 19 bases between. Germline V gene data show CDR1 as GTSNPN and CDR2 as SVGIG (reference sequence).

This clone was counted once. The chain has TRBV28 and TRBJ1-6, with TRBD1 matching 8 bases. CDR3 size: 17 residues. Germline V gene lookup returns CDR1 MDHEN and CDR2 SYDVKM. V dropped 3 bases and J dropped 4; count of bases not matched to a gene: 8. This chain's CDR3 is CASSFLRTGQYNSPLHF. The CDR3 DNA reads as TGTGCCAGCAGTTTCCTCCGGACAGGGCAATATAATTCACCCCTCCACTTT.